This TCR beta chain was captured by sequencing in a study of beta chain features in type 1 diabetes. Study observations and caveats: Any role of HLA type in TCRB rearrangement remained unresolved here.

For this clone: Its matching antigen is unknown.

Since all of the isolated RNA was reverse transcribed, expressed TCRB transcripts were what got sequenced. Generated by immunoSEQ multiplex PCR, the TCRdb table keeps only in-frame clones and is missing some. The sample lists hundreds of thousands of clones; approximately 15% were seen once. V was trimmed by 1 base and J by 3 bases, leaving 5 bases between them. The CDR3 length is 13 residues. Germline-derived CDR1 and CDR2 are SGHTA and FQGNSA. The rearrangement uses TRBV7-2 and TRBJ2-3; D is unresolved. Sequences were obtained from naive CD4+ T cells from blood. This sequence originates from a man between 25 and 39 years old in good health. In nucleotides, the CDR3 is TGTGCCAGCAGCTTAGTTTGGACAGATACGCAGTATTTT. It encodes CASSLVWTDTQYF.